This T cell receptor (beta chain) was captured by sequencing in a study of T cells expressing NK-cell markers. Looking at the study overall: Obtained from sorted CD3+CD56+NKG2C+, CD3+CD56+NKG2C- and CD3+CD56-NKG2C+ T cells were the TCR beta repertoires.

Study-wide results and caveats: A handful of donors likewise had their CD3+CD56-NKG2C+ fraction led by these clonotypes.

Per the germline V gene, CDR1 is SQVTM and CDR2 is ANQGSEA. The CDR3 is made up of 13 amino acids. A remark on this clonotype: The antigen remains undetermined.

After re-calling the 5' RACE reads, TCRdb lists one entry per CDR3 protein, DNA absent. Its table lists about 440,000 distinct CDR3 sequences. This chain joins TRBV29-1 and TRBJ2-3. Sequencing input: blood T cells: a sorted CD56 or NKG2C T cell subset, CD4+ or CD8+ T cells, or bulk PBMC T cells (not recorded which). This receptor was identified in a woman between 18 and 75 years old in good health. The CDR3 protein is CSVTWTITDTQYF.